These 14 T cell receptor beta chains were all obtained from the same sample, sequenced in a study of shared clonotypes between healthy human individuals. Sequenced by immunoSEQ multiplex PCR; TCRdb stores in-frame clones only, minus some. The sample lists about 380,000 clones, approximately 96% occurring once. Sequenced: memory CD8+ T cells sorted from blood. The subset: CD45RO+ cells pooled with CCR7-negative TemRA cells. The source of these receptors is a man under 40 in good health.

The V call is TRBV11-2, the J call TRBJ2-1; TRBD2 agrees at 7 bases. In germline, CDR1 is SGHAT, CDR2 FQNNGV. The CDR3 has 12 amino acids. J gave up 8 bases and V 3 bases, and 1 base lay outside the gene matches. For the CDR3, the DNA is TGTGCCAGCAGCTTTGGGGGGGATGAGCAGTTCTTC. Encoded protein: CASSFGGDEQFF.

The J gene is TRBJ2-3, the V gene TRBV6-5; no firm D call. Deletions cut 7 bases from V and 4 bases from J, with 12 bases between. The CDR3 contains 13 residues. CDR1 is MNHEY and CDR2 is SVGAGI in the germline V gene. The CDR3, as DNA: TGTGCCAGCAAATGTAGAGAGGCAGATACGCAGTATTTT. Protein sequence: CASKCREADTQYF.

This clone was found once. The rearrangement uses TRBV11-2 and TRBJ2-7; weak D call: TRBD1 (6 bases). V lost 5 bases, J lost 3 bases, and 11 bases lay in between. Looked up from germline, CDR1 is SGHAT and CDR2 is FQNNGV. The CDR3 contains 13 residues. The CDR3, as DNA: TGTGCCAGCAGCAGGACAGTAAACTACGAGCAGTACTTC. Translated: CASSRTVNYEQYF.

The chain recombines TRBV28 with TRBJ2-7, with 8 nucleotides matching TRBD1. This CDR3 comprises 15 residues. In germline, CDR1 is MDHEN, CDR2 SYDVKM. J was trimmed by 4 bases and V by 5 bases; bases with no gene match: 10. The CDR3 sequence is CASSPHGQGKYEQYF. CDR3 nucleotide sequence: TGTGCCAGCAGTCCACACGGACAGGGAAAGTACGAGCAGTACTTC.

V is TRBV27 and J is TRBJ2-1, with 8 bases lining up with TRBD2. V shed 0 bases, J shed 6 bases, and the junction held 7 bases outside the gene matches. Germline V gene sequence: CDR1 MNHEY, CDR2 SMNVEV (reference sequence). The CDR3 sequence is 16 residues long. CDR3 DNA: TGTGCCAGCAGTTTATCCCGGACTAGCAAGAGCAATGAGCAGTTCTTC. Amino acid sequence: CASSLSRTSKSNEQFF.

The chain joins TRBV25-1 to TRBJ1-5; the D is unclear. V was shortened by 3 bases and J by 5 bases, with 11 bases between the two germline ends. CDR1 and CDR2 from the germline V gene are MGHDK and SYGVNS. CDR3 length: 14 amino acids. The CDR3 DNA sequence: TGTGCCAGCAGTGAGATTGCACCGGATCAGCCCCAGCATTTT. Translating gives CASSEIAPDQPQHF.

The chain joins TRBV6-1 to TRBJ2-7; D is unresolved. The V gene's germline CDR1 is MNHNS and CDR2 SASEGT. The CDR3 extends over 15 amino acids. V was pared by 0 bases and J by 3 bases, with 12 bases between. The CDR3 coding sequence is TGTGCCAGCAGTGAAGCGGGTGGGATGGGCTACGAGCAGTACTTC. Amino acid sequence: CASSEAGGMGYEQYF.

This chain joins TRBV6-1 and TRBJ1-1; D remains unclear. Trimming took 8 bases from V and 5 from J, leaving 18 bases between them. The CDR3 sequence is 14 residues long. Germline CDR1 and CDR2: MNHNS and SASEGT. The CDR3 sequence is CASLSGPEVTEAFF. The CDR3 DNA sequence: TGTGCCAGCCTATCTGGGCCAGAAGTTACTGAAGCTTTCTTT.

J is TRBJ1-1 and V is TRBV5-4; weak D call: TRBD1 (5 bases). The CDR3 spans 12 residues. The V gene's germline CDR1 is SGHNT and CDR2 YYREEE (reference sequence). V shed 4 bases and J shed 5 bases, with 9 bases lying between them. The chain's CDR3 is CASSRGETEAFF. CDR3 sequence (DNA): TGTGCCAGCAGCCGGGGCGAAACTGAAGCTTTCTTT.

The CDR3 protein is CATSRGTGLWGNQPQHF. For the CDR3, the DNA is TGTGCCACCAGCAGAGGGACAGGGCTCTGGGGCAATCAGCCCCAGCATTTT. The chain employs TRBV15 and TRBJ1-5, with TRBD1 matching 8 bases. Germline loops: CDR1 LNHNV, CDR2 YYDKDF (reference sequence). Losses at the gene ends were 1 base for V and 2 bases for J; bases not matched to a gene: 7. This CDR3 is built from 17 residues.

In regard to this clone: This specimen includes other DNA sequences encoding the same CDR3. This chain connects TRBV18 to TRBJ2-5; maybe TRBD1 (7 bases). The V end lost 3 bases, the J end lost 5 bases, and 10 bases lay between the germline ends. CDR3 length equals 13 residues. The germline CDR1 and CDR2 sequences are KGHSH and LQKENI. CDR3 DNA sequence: TGTGCCAGCTCACCGACAGGGAGGGAGACCCAGTACTTC. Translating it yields CASSPTGRETQYF.

This CDR3 reads CASRALAGVAYEQYF. The CDR3 nucleotides read TGTGCCTCAAGAGCACTAGCGGGAGTGGCCTACGAGCAGTACTTC. The rearrangement uses TRBV10-3 and TRBJ2-7, with 11 bases aligning to TRBD2. J gave up 2 bases and V 11 bases, and 11 bases lay outside the gene matches. This CDR3 has 15 residues. Germline CDR1 is ENHRY and CDR2 is SYGVKD.

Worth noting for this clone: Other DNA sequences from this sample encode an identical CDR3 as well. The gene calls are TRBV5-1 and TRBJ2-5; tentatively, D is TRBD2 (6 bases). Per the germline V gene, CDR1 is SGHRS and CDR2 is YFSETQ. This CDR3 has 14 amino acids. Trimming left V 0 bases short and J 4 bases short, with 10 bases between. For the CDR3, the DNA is TGCGCCAGCAGCTTGGGCCAGGGAGGAGAGACCCAGTACTTC. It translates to CASSLGQGGETQYF.

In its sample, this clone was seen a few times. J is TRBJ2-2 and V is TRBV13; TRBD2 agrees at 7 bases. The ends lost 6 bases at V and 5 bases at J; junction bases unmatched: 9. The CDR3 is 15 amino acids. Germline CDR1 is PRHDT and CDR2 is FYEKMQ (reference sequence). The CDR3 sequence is CASRPIAGVTGELFF. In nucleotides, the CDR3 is TGTGCCAGCAGACCGATAGCGGGCGTGACCGGGGAGCTGTTTTTT. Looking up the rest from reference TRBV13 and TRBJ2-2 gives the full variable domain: AAGVIQSPRHLIKEKRETATLKCYPIPRHDTVYWYQQGPGQDPQFLISFYEKMQSDKGSIPDRFSAQQFSDYHSELNMSSLELGDSALYFCASRPIAGVTGELFFGEGSRLTVL.